This is a list of T cell receptor beta chains from one sample in a study of blood T cells in healthy people across ages. One entry per CDR3 protein results from TCRdb running MiXCR on the 5' RACE reads. Among around 1,000,000 distinct CDR3 sequences listed, around 27% were seen once. These same records also appear under a second study, on T cells of mothers and their children.

The sample was blood. These receptors all stem from a girl aged 2 to 10 in good health. Each CDR3 is given with its conserved first and last residue. Each record gives: D gene, V gene, CDR3 length, J gene, CDR3 protein. A D gene is named only where the DNA matches it firmly.

>NA|TRBV6-2/TRBV6-3|18|TRBJ2-4
CASSYSFDVWKDKNIQYF
>NA|TRBV6-1|14|TRBJ2-5
CASSDHFNPETQHF
>NA|TRBV29-1|11|TRBJ1-1
CIVAIWTEAFF
>TRBD1|TRBV4-3|13|TRBJ1-2
CASSDRALGGYTF
>NA|TRBV7-2|14|TRBJ2-5
CASSEWKSRETQYF
>NA|TRBV29-1|10|TRBJ2-3
CSVVGGTQYF
>NA|TRBV7-2|18|TRBJ1-1
CASSLDSGGVRGSTEAFF
>NA|TRBV9|16|TRBJ2-3
CASSVAEGKVTDTQYF
>NA|TRBV6-6|15|NA
CASSYAAPMEETQYF
>NA|TRBV7-3|14|TRBJ1-4
CASSYSLGEAKLFF
>NA|TRBV6-6|14|TRBJ2-5
CVSSQTQPMETQYF
>NA|TRBV27|14|TRBJ1-1
CASSFMGGDTEAFF
>NA|TRBV6-5|17|TRBJ2-4
CASSYGVALPGSNIQYF
>NA|TRBV6-5|12|TRBJ2-2
CASSKETGELFF
>NA|TRBV4-2|15|TRBJ1-1
CASSQAQVINTEAFF
>NA|TRBV12-3/TRBV12-4|13|TRBJ2-2
CASMGLLVGELFF
>TRBD2|TRBV29-1|14|TRBJ2-1
CSAFSLAARDEQFF
>NA|TRBV11-2|14|TRBJ2-7
CASSPSDGAYEQYF
>TRBD2|TRBV7-2|15|TRBJ2-3
CASSFEASGMDTQYF
>TRBD2|TRBV9|13|TRBJ2-2
CASSAGGTGELFF
>NA|TRBV29-1|13|TRBJ2-7
CSGQAGTDYEQYF
>NA|TRBV24-1|11|TRBJ1-1
CATSGNTEAFF
>NA|TRBV6-6|11|TRBJ1-1
CASSPTGLAFF
>NA|TRBV29-1|11|TRBJ2-5
CSVPKGETQYF
>NA|TRBV7-9|14|TRBJ1-1
CASSAVRGFTGAFF
>TRBD2|TRBV29-1|13|NA
CSVGLAGVNEQFF
>NA|TRBV6-6|12|NA
CASSYGVDTQYF
>TRBD2|TRBV6-5|16|NA
CASSYAAGVRLYEQYF
>NA|TRBV5-1|14|TRBJ2-2
CASSPKTDTGELFF
>NA|TRBV20-1|12|TRBJ2-7
CSATKDRREQYF
>TRBD2|TRBV6-6|16|NA
CASSWPGLAGVDEQFF
>NA|TRBV29-1|13|TRBJ2-2
CSALWENTGELFF
>NA|TRBV7-6|13|TRBJ1-2
CASSLGLNLGYTF
>NA|TRBV9|15|TRBJ1-6
CASSKTGNNNSPLHF
>NA|TRBV29-1|12|TRBJ2-7
CSAKTTAYEQYF
>NA|TRBV10-3|15|TRBJ2-1
CAISSTQSFYDEQFF
>TRBD1|TRBV5-1|16|TRBJ2-1
CASGASPGQGYNEQFF
>NA|TRBV7-8|17|TRBJ2-1
CASSLEKVPPLYNEQFF
>NA|TRBV20-1|14|TRBJ2-3
CSATQTAVADTQYF
>NA|TRBV5-5|14|TRBJ1-5
CASSIGYLSQPQHF
>NA|TRBV6-1|14|TRBJ2-5
CASSNRVSGETQYF
>TRBD2|TRBV20-1|15|TRBJ2-4
CSAHLAGVAKNIQYF
>NA|TRBV5-1|14|TRBJ2-4
CASSLVGLGDIQYF
>NA|TRBV20-1|12|TRBJ1-6
CSARRSDSPLHF
>TRBD2|TRBV20-1|14|NA
CSAMSGGASNEQFF
>NA|TRBV14|13|TRBJ2-7
CASSPELFYEQYF
>NA|TRBV20-1|10|TRBJ2-5
CSAGLETQYF
>TRBD1|TRBV29-1|12|TRBJ2-4
CSVATGKNIQYF
>NA|TRBV7-8|14|TRBJ1-4
CASSDNGMNEKLFF
>NA|TRBV7-8|15|TRBJ1-5
CASSLWGALMQPQHF
>NA|TRBV18|12|TRBJ2-2
CASSPFGGELFF
>NA|TRBV15|15|TRBJ1-3
CATSARGVSGNTIYF